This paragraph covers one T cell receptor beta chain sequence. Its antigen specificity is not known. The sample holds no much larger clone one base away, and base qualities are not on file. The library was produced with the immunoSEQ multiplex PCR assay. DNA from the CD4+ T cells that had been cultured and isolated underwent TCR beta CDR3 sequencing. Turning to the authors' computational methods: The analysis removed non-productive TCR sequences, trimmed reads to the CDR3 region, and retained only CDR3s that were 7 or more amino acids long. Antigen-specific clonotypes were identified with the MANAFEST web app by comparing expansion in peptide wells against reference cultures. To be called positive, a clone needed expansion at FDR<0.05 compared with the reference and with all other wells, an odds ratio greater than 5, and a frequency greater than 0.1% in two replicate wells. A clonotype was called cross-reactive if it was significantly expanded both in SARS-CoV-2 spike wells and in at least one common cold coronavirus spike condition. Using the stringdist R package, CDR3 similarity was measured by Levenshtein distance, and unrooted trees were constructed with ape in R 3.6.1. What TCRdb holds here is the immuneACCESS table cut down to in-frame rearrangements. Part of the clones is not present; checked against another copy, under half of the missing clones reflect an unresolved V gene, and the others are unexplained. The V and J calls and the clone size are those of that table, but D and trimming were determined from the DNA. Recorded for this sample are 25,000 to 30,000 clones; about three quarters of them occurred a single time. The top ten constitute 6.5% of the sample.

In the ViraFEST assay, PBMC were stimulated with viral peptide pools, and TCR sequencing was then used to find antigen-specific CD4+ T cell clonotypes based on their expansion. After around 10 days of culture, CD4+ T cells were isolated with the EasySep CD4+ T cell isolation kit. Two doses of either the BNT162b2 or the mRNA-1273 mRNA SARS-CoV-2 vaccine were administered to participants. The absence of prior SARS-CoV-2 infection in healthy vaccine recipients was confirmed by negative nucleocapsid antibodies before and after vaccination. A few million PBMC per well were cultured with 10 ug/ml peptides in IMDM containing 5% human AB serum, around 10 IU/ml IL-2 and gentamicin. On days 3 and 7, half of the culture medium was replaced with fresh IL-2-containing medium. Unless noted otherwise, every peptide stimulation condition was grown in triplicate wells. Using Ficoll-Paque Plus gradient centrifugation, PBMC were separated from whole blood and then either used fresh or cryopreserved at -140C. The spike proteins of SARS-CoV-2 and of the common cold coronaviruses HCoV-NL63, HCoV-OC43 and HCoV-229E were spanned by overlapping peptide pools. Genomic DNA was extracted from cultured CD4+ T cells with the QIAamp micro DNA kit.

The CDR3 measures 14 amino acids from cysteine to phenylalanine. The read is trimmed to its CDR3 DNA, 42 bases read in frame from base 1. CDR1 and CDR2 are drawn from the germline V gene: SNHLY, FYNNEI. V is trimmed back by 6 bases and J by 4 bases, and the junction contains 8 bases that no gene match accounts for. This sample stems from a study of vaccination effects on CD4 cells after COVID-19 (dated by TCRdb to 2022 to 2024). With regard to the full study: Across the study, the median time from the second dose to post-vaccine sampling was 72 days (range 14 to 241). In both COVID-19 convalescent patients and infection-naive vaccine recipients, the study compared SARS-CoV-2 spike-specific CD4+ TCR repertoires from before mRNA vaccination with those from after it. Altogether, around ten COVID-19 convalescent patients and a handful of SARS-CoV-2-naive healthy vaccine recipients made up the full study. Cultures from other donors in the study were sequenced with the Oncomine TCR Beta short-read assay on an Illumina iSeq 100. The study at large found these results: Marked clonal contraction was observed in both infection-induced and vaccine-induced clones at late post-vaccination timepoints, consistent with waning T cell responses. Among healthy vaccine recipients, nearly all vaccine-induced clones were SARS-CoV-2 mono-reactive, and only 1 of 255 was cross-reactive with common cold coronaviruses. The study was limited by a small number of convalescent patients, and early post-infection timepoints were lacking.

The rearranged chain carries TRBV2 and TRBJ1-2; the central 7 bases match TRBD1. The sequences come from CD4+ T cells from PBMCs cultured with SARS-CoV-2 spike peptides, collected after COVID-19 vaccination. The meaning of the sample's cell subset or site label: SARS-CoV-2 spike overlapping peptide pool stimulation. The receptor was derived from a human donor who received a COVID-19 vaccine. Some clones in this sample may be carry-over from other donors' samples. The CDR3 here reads CASSPSGDSYGYTF. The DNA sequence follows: TGTGCCAGCAGCCCTTCAGGGGACAGCTATGGCTACACCTTC.